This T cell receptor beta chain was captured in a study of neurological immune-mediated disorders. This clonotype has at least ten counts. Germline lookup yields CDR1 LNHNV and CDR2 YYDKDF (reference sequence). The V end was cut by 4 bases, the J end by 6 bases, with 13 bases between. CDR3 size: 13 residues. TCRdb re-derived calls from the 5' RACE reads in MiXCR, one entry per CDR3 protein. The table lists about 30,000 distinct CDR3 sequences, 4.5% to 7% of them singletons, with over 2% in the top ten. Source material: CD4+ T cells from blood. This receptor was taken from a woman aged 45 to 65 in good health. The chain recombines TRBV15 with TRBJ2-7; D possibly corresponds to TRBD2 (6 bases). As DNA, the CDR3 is TGTGCCACCAGCACTCGCGGGGTCCCCGAGCAGTACTTC. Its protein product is CATSTRGVPEQYF. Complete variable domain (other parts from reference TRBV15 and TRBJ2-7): DAMVIQNPRYQVTQFGKPVTLSCSQTLNHNVMYWYQQKSSQAPKLLFHYYDKDFNNEADTPDNFQSRRPNTSFCFLDIRSPGLGDTAMYLCATSTRGVPEQYFGPGTRLTVT.